This TCR beta chain was identified during a study of immune heterogeneity within non-small cell lung tumors. Across the whole study: Of the tumors, several were squamous cell, approximately nine non-squamous, and 1 not otherwise specified. General study points: Recurrence of identical dominant CDR3 beta clonotypes was observed across intrapatient tumor sites, concomitant with site-unique high-frequency clones. Different patients shared few of their high-frequency T-cell receptor beta clonotypes.

This clonotype occurred a few times. Its antigen is not identified. TCR beta CDR3 regions came from multiplex PCR with 32 forward V and 13 reverse J primers. TCRdb called the multiplex PCR reads again in MiXCR, with one record for every CDR3 protein. Among fewer than 11,000 distinct CDR3 sequences listed, 26% were seen once. V was clipped by 7 bases and J by 5 bases, with 26 bases between them. This CDR3 has 17 residues. Bulk tumor genomic DNA was the template, and each sample received roughly 590 ng. Taken during surgery, several biopsies per primary tumor were spaced as far apart as possible within the tumor mass. Patients with untreated, newly diagnosed non-small cell lung cancer underwent curative surgery. Study donors were patients with a new diagnosis of non-small cell lung cancer who underwent surgery with curative intent.

Sequenced input: lung tumor tissue. This TCR derives from a woman in her fifties or sixties with non-small cell lung cancer. J is TRBJ1-2 and V is TRBV12-3 or TRBV12-4; D is unclear. The DNA of the CDR3 is TGTGCCAGCACCACCCTCGCTTTGGCAAGACTAAAGTATGGCTACACCTTC. Translation gives CASTTLALARLKYGYTF.